Shown below are 12 T cell receptor beta chains from a single sample sequenced in a study of CD8 T cells in Susac syndrome. The RNA, roughly 0.45 to 1 ug, was put through reverse transcription using random hexamers. TCRdb fed the immunoSEQ multiplex PCR reads into MiXCR, producing one record per CDR3 protein. The table shows about 180,000 distinct CDR3 sequences, with 90% to 95% occurring only once. What was sequenced was CD8+ T cells from PBMCs. The source is a human donor with multiple sclerosis.

The chain carries TRBV7-9 and TRBJ2-7, with a tentative D call TRBD2 (5 bases). The CDR3 is 12 residues long. The V end lost 1 base, the J end lost 9 bases, and 10 bases lay between the germline ends. Germline V lookup: CDR1 SEHNR, CDR2 FQNEAQ (reference sequence). CDR3 region: CASSLVSSGQYF. For the CDR3, the DNA is TGTGCCAGCAGCTTAGTTTCGAGCGGGCAGTACTTC.

A few counts support this clonotype. In nucleotides, the CDR3 is TGCAGCGTCCCCCCCGGGACAGGGGGTTTCTATGGCTACACCTTC. It translates to CSVPPGTGGFYGYTF. This rearrangement joins TRBV29-1 to TRBJ1-2; 11 bases are shared with TRBD1. V dropped 6 bases and J dropped 4; count of bases not matched to a gene: 10. Germline assignment: CDR1 SQVTM and CDR2 ANQGSEA. CDR3 size: 15 residues. The full variable domain, completed using reference TRBV29-1 and TRBJ1-2, is SAVISQKPSRDICQRGTSLTIQCQVDSQVTMMFWYRQQPGQSLTLIATANQGSEATYESGFVIDKFPISRPNLTFSTLTVSNMSPEDSSIYLCSVPPGTGGFYGYTFGSGTRLTVV.

The chain carries TRBV30 and TRBJ2-7; the match to TRBD1 covers 8 bases. V dropped 1 base and J dropped 3; count of bases not matched to a gene: 2. Germline values: CDR1 GTSNPN, CDR2 SVGIG (reference sequence). The CDR3 is 13 residues long. CDR3 DNA: TGTGCCTGGAGTGGGGACAGGTACTACGAGCAGTACTTC. It specifies CAWSGDRYYEQYF.

This chain uses TRBV20-1 with TRBJ2-1; TRBD2 matches at 7 bases. The V gene end was trimmed by 4 bases and the J gene end by 7 bases; junction bases not matched to a gene: 7. The CDR3 consists of 13 residues. Per the germline V gene, CDR1 is DFQATT and CDR2 is SNEGSKA (reference sequence). CDR3 DNA sequence: TGCAGTGCTAAGAGACTAGCTATAAATGAGCAGTTCTTC. It yields the protein CSAKRLAINEQFF.

The chain combines TRBV20-1 with TRBJ1-1; D possibly corresponds to TRBD1 (6 bases). CDR3 size: 14 residues. Trimming removed 0 bases from V and 10 bases from J, with 18 bases in between. CDR1 and CDR2 from the germline V gene are DFQATT and SNEGSKA (reference sequence). The CDR3: CSARDNVGGLGAFF. CDR3 bases: TGCAGTGCTAGAGATAATGTTGGGGGGCTTGGAGCTTTCTTT.

The chain carries TRBV20-1 and TRBJ2-1; 11 bases align to TRBD2. Germline V gene lookup returns CDR1 DFQATT and CDR2 SNEGSKA (reference sequence). The V gene end was trimmed by 6 bases and the J gene end by 13 bases; junction bases not matched to a gene: 5. This CDR3 has 11 residues. The chain's CDR3 is CSARSGGAQFF. The CDR3 nucleotides read TGCAGTGCCCGTAGCGGGGGGGCCCAGTTCTTC.

V is TRBV12-3 or TRBV12-4 and J is TRBJ2-3, with 15 bases that match TRBD2. CDR3 size: 18 residues. J was trimmed by 4 bases and V by 4 bases; bases with no gene match: 9. CDR3 coding DNA: TGTGCCAGCAGTTCCGGACTAGCGGGAGGGGCCATATCAGATACGCAGTATTTT. This encodes CASSSGLAGGAISDTQYF.

V and J are TRBV7-9 and TRBJ2-7, with 7 nucleotides matching TRBD1. Trimming at V came to 5 bases and at J to 3 bases, leaving 7 bases not matched to a gene. Per the germline V gene, CDR1 is SEHNR and CDR2 is FQNEAQ (reference sequence). The CDR3 is made up of 14 amino acids. CDR3 sequence reads: CASSGAGTDYEQYF. CDR3 DNA sequence: TGTGCCAGCAGCGGGGCCGGGACAGACTACGAGCAGTACTTC.

V is TRBV27 and J is TRBJ1-1; possibly TRBD1 for D (5 bases). V dropped 3 bases and J dropped 6 bases, with 11 bases sitting between them. The CDR3 extends over 13 amino acids. CDR1 MNHEY and CDR2 SMNVEV come from the germline V gene (reference sequence). CDR3 in amino acids: CASSLRGTPEAFF. CDR3 bases: TGTGCCAGCAGTTTGCGGGGGACCCCTGAAGCTTTCTTT.

The chain carries TRBV29-1 and TRBJ1-1; possible D gene TRBD1, 6 bases. The germline gives CDR1 SQVTM, CDR2 ANQGSEA. Trimming pared 4 bases from V and 1 base from J, leaving 10 bases between. This CDR3 comprises 13 residues. CDR3 DNA: TGCAGCGTTGTTGGGGGCACGAACACTGAAGCTTTCTTT. As protein: CSVVGGTNTEAFF.

The gene calls are TRBV19 and TRBJ2-1; 7 positions agree with TRBD1. Germline CDR1 reads LNHDA; CDR2 reads SQIVND (reference sequence). The V and J ends lost 2 bases and 2 bases, in that order; junction bases with no gene match: 3. The CDR3 runs 15 residues. Written as DNA, the CDR3 is TGTGCCAGTAGTATATTTCAGGGGGCCTACAATGAGCAGTTCTTC. Translating it yields CASSIFQGAYNEQFF.

V gene TRBV29-1 combines with J gene TRBJ2-7, with D hard to call. This CDR3 has 12 amino acids. Between the trimmed V and J ends, which lost 7 bases and 1 base, there was a span of 11 bases. Germline V gives CDR1 SQVTM, CDR2 ANQGSEA. The CDR3 DNA reads as TGCAGCGCCGGGTCTCCGTCCTACGAGCAGTACTTC. Translated: CSAGSPSYEQYF.